This T cell receptor beta chain was sequenced during a study of T cell responses to AZD1222 COVID-19 vaccine. Study-level information: Whether given at about 4 or about 12 weeks, second doses were pooled.

The germline V gene encodes CDR1 SGHDT and CDR2 YYEEEE. This CDR3 is 14 amino acids long. V was pared by 0 bases and J by 7 bases, with 10 bases between. Only in-frame clones appear in the TCRdb table, and some are missing; sequencing was by immunoSEQ multiplex PCR. The repertoire holds about 120,000 clones, roughly 90% seen once, with roughly 4% in the top ten. The sample here was peripheral blood, taken on day 0 of AZD1222 vaccination. The receptor was isolated from an adult in good health. The rearrangement joins TRBV5-6 to TRBJ1-4; no clear D. The CDR3 DNA is TGTGCCAGCAGCTTGGCCGACCGCTTTGAAAAACTGTTTTTT. It is translated as CASSLADRFEKLFF.